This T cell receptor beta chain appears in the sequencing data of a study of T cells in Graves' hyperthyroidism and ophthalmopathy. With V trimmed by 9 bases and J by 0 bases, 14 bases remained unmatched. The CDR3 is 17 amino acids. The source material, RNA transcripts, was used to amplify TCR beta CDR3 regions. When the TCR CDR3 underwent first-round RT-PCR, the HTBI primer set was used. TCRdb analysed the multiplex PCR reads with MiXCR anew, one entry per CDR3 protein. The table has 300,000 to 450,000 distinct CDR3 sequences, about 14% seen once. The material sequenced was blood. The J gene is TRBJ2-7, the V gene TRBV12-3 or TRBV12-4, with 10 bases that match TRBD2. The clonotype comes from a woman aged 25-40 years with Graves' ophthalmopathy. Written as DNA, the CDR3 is TGTGCCAGTACTAGCGGGGCTACCCCACTCAGCTCCTACGAGCAGTACTTC. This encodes CASTSGATPLSSYEQYF.